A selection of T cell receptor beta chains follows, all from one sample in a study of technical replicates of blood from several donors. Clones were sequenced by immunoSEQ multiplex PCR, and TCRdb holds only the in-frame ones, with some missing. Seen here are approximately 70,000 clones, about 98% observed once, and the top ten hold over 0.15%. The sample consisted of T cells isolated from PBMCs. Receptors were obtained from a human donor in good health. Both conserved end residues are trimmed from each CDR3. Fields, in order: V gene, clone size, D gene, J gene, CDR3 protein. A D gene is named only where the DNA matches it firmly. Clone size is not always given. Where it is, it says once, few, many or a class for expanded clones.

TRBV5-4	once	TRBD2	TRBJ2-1	ASSLVAGGDNEQF
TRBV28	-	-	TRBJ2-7	ASSTSRNRDPYEQY
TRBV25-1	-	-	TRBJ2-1	ASSATRSEQF
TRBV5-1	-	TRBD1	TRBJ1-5	ASSITGGSNQPQH
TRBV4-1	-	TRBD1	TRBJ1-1	ASSQGDRGSGTEAF
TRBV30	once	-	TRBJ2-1	AWRADSYNEQF
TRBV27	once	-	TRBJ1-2	ASSGHRYGYT
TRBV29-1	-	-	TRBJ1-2	SVVAGDDYGYT
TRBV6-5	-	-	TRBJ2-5	ASSIDSIEETQY
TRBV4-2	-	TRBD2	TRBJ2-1	ASSQPSTSGGLLRNEQF
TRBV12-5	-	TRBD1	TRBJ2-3	ASGLVLEGSGTGRMPDSDTQY
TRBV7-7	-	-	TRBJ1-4	ASSLNAGLNEKLF
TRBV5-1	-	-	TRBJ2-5	ASSPGETQY
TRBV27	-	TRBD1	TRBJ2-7	ASSLSQGTISYEQY
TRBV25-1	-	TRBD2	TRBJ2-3	ASRRPSGGASTDTQY
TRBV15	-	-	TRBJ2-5	ATNSGQETQY
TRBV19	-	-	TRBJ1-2	ASSLADKGGYT
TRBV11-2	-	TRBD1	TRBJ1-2	ASSLVGPTGADGYT
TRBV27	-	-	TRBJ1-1	ASRSRRGGTEAF
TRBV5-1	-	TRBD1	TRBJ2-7	ASSLRGTDEQY
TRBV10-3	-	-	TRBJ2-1	AISDLAGPSSYNEQF
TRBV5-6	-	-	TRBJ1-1	ASSLRGTEAF
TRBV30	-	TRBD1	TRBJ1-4	AWSPGGLGEKLF
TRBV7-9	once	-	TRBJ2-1	ASSFNLGSANEQF
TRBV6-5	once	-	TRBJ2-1	ASSYQGIGNEQF
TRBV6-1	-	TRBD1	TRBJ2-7	ASSVGTGYGYEQY
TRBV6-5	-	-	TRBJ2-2	ATRLTGFTGELF
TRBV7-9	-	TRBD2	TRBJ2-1	ASSFRLAGGRNEQF